This is a list of T cell receptor beta chains from one sample in a study of OX40 agonist ivuxolimab in advanced cancers. The repertoire was sequenced with immunoSEQ multiplex PCR; TCRdb's copy has only in-frame clones and lacks some. The sample lists roughly 92,000 clones, 80% to 95% seen once, with about 3.4% in the top ten. Sequences were derived from CD4+ or CD8+ T cells sorted from blood, sampled in a trial of the OX40 agonist ivuxolimab. These receptors originate from an adult with an advanced solid tumor such as melanoma, head and neck, liver or kidney cancer. The CDR3 runs from the conserved cysteine through the conserved F or W. D genes are given only for firm matches. Size is omitted from some rows. Given values are once, few, many or a class for expanded clones.

clone_size | j_call | v_call | d_call | cdr3_aa | cdr3_nt
NA | TRBJ2-7 | TRBV5-1 | TRBD1 | CASSLDDGQVAYEQYF | TGCGCCAGCAGCTTAGATGACGGACAGGTGGCCTACGAGCAGTACTTC
NA | TRBJ1-1 | TRBV4-1 | TRBD1 | CASSQVLDRDAEAFF | TGCGCCAGCAGCCAAGTCCTGGACAGGGATGCTGAAGCTTTCTTT
NA | TRBJ2-5 | TRBV6-5 | NA | CASSYAGEETQYF | TGTGCCAGCAGTTACGCAGGGGAAGAGACCCAGTACTTC
NA | TRBJ1-5 | TRBV19 | NA | CASSDTAYSNQPQHF | TGTGCCAGTAGTGATACAGCTTATAGCAATCAGCCCCAGCATTTT
NA | TRBJ2-5 | TRBV7-7 | TRBD2 | CASSLDAGGMETQYF | TGTGCCAGCAGCTTAGATGCGGGAGGTATGGAGACCCAGTACTTC
NA | TRBJ1-5 | TRBV27 | TRBD1 | CASPPGQGVQPQHF | TGTGCCAGCCCCCCGGGACAGGGGGTCCAGCCCCAGCATTTT
NA | TRBJ2-2 | TRBV27 | NA | CASSFGAGAGELFF | TGTGCCAGCAGTTTCGGAGCCGGGGCCGGGGAGCTGTTTTTT
NA | TRBJ2-1 | TRBV9 | NA | CASSPMDNEQFF | TGTGCCAGCAGCCCTATGGACAATGAGCAGTTCTTC
NA | TRBJ1-1 | TRBV5-6 | NA | CASSLLDTEAFF | TGTGCCAGCAGCCTACTAGACACTGAAGCTTTCTTT
NA | TRBJ2-1 | TRBV7-6 | NA | CASSQGSGAYNEQFF | TGTGCCAGCAGTCAGGGGTCTGGGGCCTACAATGAGCAGTTCTTC
NA | TRBJ2-7 | TRBV30 | TRBD2 | CAWSLSREVEQYF | TGTGCCTGGAGTTTATCTCGGGAGGTCGAGCAGTACTTC
once | TRBJ1-2 | TRBV4-1 | TRBD1 | CASSQDRGHLSAGYTF | TGCGCCAGCAGCCAGGACAGGGGCCATCTCAGCGCTGGCTACACCTTC
NA | TRBJ2-3 | TRBV5-1 | TRBD1 | CASSFWDRGADTQYF | TGCGCCAGCAGCTTCTGGGACAGGGGCGCAGATACGCAGTATTTT
NA | TRBJ1-5 | TRBV7-8 | NA | CASSIGRGDSNQPQHF | TGTGCCAGCAGCATAGGGAGGGGAGATAGCAATCAGCCCCAGCATTTT
NA | TRBJ2-3 | TRBV10-1 | NA | CASSEVAGTDTQYF | TGCGCCAGCAGTGAGGTGGCGGGAACAGATACGCAGTATTTT
NA | TRBJ2-1 | TRBV7-8 | TRBD2 | CASSAGLAVELGYNEQFF | TGTGCCAGCTCAGCGGGGCTAGCGGTAGAACTAGGATACAATGAGCAGTTCTTC
NA | TRBJ1-5 | TRBV10-2 | NA | CASREDSPDQPQHF | TGCGCCAGCAGGGAGGATTCCCCAGATCAGCCCCAGCATTTT
NA | TRBJ1-1 | TRBV30 | NA | CAWNLPGYTEAFF | TGTGCCTGGAATTTGCCGGGATACACTGAAGCTTTCTTT
NA | TRBJ2-7 | TRBV19 | TRBD2 | CASSMTSGGSYEQYF | TGTGCCAGTAGTATGACTAGCGGGGGGTCCTACGAGCAGTACTTC
NA | TRBJ2-7 | TRBV6-5 | TRBD1 | CASSYEGTGWEQYF | TGTGCCAGCAGTTACGAGGGGACAGGGTGGGAGCAGTACTTC
NA | TRBJ2-3 | TRBV5-1 | NA | CASSFSSRSTDTQYF | TGCGCCAGCAGCTTCTCTAGCAGGAGCACAGATACGCAGTATTTT
NA | TRBJ2-7 | TRBV6-1 | TRBD2 | CASSALAGGLYEQYF | TGTGCCAGCAGTGCTCTAGCGGGGGGGCTCTACGAGCAGTACTTC
NA | TRBJ1-3 | TRBV27 | NA | CASSLTPGGSGNTIYF | TGTGCCAGCAGTTTAACACCCGGGGGCTCTGGAAACACCATATATTTT
NA | TRBJ2-3 | TRBV28 | NA | CASSPGLNREGGTQYF | TGTGCCAGCAGCCCCGGGCTTAACCGAGAGGGAGGTACGCAGTATTTT
NA | TRBJ1-2 | TRBV29-1 | NA | CSVTSNYGYTF | TGCAGCGTTACTTCCAACTATGGCTACACCTTC
NA | TRBJ2-5 | TRBV4-1 | NA | CASSQERETQYF | TGCGCCAGCAGCCAAGAGAGAGAGACCCAGTACTTC
NA | TRBJ2-3 | TRBV5-1 | NA | CASSLRPRGSTSTDTQYF | TGCGCCAGCAGCCTGCGACCGCGGGGCAGCACTAGCACAGATACGCAGTATTTT
NA | TRBJ2-7 | TRBV28 | TRBD2 | CASSLGLAGGFPYEQYF | TGTGCCAGCAGTTTAGGACTAGCGGGAGGGTTTCCCTACGAGCAGTACTTC
NA | TRBJ1-2 | TRBV9 | NA | CASSVVDGYTF | TGTGCCAGCAGCGTAGTGGATGGCTACACCTTC